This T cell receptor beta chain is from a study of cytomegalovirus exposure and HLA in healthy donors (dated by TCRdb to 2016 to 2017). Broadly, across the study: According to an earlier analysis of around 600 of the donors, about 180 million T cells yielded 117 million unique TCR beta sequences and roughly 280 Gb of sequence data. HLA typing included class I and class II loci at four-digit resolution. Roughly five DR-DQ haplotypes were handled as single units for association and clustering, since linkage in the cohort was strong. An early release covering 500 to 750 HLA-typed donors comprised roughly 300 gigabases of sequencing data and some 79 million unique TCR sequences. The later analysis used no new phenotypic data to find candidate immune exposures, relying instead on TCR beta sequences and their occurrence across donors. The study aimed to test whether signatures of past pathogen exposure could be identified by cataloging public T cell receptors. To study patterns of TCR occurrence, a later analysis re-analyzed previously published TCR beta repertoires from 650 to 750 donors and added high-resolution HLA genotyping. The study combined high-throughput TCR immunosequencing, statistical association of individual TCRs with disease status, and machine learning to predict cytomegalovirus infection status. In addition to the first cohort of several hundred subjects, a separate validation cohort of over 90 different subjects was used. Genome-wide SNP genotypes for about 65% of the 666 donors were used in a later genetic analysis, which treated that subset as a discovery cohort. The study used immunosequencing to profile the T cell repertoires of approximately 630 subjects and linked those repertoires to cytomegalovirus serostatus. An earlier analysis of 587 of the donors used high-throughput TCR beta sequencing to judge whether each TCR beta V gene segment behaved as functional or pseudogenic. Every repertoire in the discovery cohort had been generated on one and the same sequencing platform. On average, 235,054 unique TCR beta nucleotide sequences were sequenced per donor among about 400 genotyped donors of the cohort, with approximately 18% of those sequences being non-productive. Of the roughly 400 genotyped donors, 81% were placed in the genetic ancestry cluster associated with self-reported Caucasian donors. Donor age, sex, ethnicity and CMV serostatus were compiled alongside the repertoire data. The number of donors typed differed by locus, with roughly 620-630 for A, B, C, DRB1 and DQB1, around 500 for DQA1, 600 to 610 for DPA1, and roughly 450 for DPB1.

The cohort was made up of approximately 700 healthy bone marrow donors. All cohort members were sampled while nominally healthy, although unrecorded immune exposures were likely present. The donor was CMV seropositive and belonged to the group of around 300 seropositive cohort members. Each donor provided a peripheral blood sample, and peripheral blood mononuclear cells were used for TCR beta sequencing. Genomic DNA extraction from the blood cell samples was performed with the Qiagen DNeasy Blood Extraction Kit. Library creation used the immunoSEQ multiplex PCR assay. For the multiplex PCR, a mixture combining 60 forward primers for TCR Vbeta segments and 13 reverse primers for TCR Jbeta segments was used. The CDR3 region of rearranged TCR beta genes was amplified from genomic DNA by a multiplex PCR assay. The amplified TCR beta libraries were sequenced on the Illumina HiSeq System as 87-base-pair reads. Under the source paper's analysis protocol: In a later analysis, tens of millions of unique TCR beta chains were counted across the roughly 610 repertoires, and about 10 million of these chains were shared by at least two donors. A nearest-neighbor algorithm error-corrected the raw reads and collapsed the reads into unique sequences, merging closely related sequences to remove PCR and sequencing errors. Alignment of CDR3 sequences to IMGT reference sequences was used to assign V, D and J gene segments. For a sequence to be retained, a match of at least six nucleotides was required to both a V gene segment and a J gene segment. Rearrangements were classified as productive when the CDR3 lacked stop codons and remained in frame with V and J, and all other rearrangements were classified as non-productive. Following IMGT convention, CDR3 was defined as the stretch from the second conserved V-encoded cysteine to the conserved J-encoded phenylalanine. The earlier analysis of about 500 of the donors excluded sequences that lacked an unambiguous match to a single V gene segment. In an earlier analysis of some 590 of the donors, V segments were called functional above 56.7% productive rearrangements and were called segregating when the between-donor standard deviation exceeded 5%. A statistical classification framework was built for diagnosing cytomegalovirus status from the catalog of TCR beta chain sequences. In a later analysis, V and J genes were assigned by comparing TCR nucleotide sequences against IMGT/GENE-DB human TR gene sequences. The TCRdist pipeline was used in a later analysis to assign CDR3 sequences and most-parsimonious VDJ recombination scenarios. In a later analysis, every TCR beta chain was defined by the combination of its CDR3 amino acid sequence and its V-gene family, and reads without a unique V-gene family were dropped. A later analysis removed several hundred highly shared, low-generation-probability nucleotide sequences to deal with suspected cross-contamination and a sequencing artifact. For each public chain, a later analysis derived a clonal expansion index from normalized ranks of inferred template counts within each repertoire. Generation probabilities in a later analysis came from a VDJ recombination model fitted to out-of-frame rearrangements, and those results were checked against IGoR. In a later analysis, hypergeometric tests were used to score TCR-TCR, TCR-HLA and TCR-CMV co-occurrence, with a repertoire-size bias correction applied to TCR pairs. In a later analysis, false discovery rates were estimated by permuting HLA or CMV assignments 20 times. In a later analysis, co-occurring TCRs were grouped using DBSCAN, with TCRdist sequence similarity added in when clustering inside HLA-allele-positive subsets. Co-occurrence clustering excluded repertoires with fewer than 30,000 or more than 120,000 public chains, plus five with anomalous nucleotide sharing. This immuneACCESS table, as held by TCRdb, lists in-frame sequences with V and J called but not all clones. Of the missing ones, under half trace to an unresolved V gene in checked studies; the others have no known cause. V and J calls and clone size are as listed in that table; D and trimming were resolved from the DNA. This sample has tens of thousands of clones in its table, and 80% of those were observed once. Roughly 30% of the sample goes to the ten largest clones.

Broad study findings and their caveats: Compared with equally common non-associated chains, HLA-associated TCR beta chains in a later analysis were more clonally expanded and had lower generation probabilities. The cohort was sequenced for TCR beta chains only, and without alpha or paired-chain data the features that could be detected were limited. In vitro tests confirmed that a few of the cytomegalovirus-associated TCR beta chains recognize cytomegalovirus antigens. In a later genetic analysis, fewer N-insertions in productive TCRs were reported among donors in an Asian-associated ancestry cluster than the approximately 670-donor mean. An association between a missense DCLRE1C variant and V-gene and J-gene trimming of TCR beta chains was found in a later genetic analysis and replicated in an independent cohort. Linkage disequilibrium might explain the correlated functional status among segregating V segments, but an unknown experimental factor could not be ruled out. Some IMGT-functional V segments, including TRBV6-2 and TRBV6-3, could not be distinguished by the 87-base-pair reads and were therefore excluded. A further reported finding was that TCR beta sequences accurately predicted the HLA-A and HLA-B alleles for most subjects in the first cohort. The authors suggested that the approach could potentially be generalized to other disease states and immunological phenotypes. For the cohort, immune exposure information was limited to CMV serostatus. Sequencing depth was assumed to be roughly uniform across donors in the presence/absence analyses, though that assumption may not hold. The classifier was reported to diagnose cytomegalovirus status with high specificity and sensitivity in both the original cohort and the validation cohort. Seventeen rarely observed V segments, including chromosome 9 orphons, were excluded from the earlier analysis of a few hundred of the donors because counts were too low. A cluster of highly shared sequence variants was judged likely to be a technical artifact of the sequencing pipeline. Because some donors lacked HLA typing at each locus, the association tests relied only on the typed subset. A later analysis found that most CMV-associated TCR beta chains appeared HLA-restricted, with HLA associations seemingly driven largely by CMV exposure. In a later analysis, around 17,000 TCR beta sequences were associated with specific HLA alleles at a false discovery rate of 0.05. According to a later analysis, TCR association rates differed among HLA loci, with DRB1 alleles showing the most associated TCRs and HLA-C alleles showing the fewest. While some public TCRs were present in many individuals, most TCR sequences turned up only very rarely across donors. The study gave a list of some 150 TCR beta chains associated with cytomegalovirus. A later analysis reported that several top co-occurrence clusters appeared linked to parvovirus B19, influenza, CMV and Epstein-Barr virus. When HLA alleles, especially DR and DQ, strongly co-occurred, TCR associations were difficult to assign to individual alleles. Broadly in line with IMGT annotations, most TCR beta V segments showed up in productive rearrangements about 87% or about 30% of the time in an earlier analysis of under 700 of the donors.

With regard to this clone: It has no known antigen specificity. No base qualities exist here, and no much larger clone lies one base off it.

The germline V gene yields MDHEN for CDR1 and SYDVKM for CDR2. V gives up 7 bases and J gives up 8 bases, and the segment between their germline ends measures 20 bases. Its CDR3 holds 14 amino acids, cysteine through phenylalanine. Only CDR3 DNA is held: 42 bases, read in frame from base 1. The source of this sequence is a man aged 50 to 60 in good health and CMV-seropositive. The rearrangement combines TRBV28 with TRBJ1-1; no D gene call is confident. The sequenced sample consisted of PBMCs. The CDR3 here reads CASTLSERRWEAFF. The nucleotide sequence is TGTGCCAGCACCCTCTCGGAGAGGCGATGGGAAGCTTTCTTT.